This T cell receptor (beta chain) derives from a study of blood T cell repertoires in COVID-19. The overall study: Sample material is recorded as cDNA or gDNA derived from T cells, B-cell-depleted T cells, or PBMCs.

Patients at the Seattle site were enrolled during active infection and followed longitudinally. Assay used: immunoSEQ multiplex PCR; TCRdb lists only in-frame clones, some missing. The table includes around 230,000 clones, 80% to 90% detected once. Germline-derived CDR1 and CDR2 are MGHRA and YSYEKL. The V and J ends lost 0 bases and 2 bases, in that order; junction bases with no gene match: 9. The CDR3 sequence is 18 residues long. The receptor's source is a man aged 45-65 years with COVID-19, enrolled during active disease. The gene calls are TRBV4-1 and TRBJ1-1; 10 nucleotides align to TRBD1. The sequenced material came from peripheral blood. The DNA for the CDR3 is TGCGCCAGCAGCCAAGAGAGGGATCGACAGGGGGCCAACACTGAAGCTTTCTTT. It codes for CASSQERDRQGANTEAFF.